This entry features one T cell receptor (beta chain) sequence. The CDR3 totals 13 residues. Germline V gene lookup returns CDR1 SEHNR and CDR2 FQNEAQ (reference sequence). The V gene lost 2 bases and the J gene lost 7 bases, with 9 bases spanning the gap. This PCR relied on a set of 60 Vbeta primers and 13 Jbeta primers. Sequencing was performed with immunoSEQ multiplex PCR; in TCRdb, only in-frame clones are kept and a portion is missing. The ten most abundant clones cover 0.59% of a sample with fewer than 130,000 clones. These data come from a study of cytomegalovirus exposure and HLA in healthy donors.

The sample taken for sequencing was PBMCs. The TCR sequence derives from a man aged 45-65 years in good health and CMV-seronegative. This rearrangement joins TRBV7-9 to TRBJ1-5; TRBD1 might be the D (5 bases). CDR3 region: CASSLTKGQPQHF. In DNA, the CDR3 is TGTGCCAGCAGCTTAACCAAGGGGCAGCCCCAGCATTTT.